A single sample is the source of the 2 T cell receptor beta chains below, sequenced in a study of control samples from healthy donors and cancer patients. Repertoires were generated with immunoSEQ multiplex PCR, while TCRdb's copy carries only in-frame clones and drops some. The table has 65,000 to 85,000 clones, about 87% seen once. The sequencing input was PBMCs. The receptors shown here come from a woman in her 50s with head and neck cancer.

With respect to this clone: Within the sample, other DNA sequences also encode this same CDR3. This chain joins TRBV10-1 and TRBJ1-1; D is uncertain. Per germline, CDR1 WNHNN and CDR2 SYGVQD (reference sequence). Trimming stripped 4 bases from V and 7 bases from J, with 7 bases between. The CDR3 contains 11 residues. The CDR3 nucleotides read TGCGCCAGCAGTGGGGGAGGTGAAGCTTTCTTT. It codes for CASSGGGEAFF.

V is TRBV5-4 and J is TRBJ1-2, with TRBD1 matching 11 bases. In germline, CDR1 is SGHNT, CDR2 YYREEE (reference sequence). This CDR3 has 15 amino acids. With 2 bases clipped from V and 6 bases from J, the junction kept 6 bases outside the gene matches. For the CDR3, the DNA is TGTGCCAGCAGCTTCTCGAGGGGACAGGGGGATGGCTACACCTTC. Translating it yields CASSFSRGQGDGYTF.